Listed below are T cell receptor beta chains from one sample, sequenced in a study of blood T cell repertoires in COVID-19. Sequencing was performed with immunoSEQ multiplex PCR; in TCRdb, only in-frame clones are kept and a portion is missing. In the table there are some 170,000 clones, roughly 82% of which are singletons. Sample: peripheral blood. The receptor set was obtained from a woman in her 70s with acute or convalescent COVID-19. Each CDR3 is given with its conserved first and last residue. Fields, in order: J gene, CDR3 length, clone size, V gene, D gene, CDR3 protein, CDR3 DNA. The D gene is left open where the match is weak. Rows may omit the clone size; those that give it use once, few, many or a size class.

TRBJ1-1	14	NA	TRBV5-1	NA	CASRDGLENTEAFF	TGCGCCAGCAGGGACGGACTGGAGAACACTGAAGCTTTCTTT
TRBJ1-3	17	NA	TRBV7-9	NA	CASSPEWTATSGNTIYF	TGTGCCAGCAGCCCAGAATGGACAGCCACCTCTGGAAACACCATATATTTT
TRBJ1-1	12	NA	TRBV19	NA	CASSVGRGEAFF	TGTGCCAGTAGTGTAGGTCGGGGGGAAGCTTTCTTT
TRBJ1-2	12	NA	TRBV20-1	NA	CSASAEAHGYTF	TGCAGTGCTAGTGCCGAGGCTCATGGCTACACCTTC
TRBJ2-1	13	NA	TRBV9	NA	CASSPGTFNEQFF	TGTGCCAGCAGCCCCGGGACTTTCAATGAGCAGTTCTTC
TRBJ1-6	14	NA	TRBV14	NA	CASSQGTAYSPLHF	TGTGCCAGCAGCCAAGGGACAGCTTATTCACCCCTCCACTTT
TRBJ1-3	16	NA	TRBV5-1	TRBD1	CASSLMGQGVGNTIYF	TGCGCCAGCAGCTTGATGGGGCAGGGGGTTGGAAACACCATATATTTT
TRBJ1-3	15	few	TRBV6-5	NA	CASTQGAGRGNTIYF	TGTGCCAGCACTCAAGGGGCAGGGCGAGGAAACACCATATATTTT
TRBJ2-1	17	NA	TRBV7-2	TRBD2	CASSLAPLAASYNEQFF	TGTGCCAGCAGCTTAGCCCCCCTAGCGGCATCCTACAATGAGCAGTTCTTC
TRBJ2-7	14	once	TRBV6-1	TRBD1	CASSDQGQSYEQYF	TGTGCCAGCAGTGACCAGGGACAGTCTTACGAGCAGTACTTC
TRBJ2-5	15	once	TRBV5-1	TRBD2	CASSPFSGDQETQYF	TGCGCCAGCAGTCCATTTAGCGGGGACCAAGAGACCCAGTACTTC
TRBJ2-7	13	many	TRBV7-9	NA	CASGGGRGYEQYF	TGTGCCAGCGGCGGCGGTCGCGGGTACGAGCAGTACTTC
TRBJ2-3	12	NA	TRBV4-2	NA	CASSQDRDTQYF	TGTGCCAGCAGCCAAGATAGAGATACGCAGTATTTT
TRBJ2-5	13	NA	TRBV15	NA	CATSRGGRETQYF	TGTGCCACCAGCAGAGGGGGGCGAGAGACCCAGTACTTC
TRBJ2-1	16	NA	TRBV7-2	TRBD1	CASSLYRGSSYNEQFF	TGTGCCAGCAGCTTGTACAGGGGGAGCTCCTACAATGAGCAGTTCTTC
TRBJ1-1	15	NA	TRBV9	NA	CASSAVTGLGTEAFF	TGTGCCAGCAGCGCGGTCACAGGTTTGGGGACTGAAGCTTTCTTT
TRBJ1-2	15	NA	TRBV3-1/TRBV3-2	NA	CASTSGGATNYGYTF	TGTGCCAGCACTTCGGGGGGGGCTACTAACTATGGCTACACCTTC
TRBJ1-5	14	once	TRBV27	NA	CASSTGLGNQPQHF	TGTGCCAGCAGTACAGGGTTAGGCAATCAGCCCCAGCATTTT
TRBJ1-4	14	NA	TRBV27	NA	CASSFGGRGEKLFF	TGTGCCAGCAGTTTTGGGGGGAGGGGTGAAAAACTGTTTTTT
TRBJ2-2	16	NA	TRBV6-6	NA	CASKVRVERNTGELFF	TGTGCCAGCAAAGTCCGGGTGGAAAGAAACACCGGGGAGCTGTTTTTT
TRBJ1-2	14	NA	TRBV19	NA	CASGQGRTPNGYTF	TGTGCCAGTGGCCAGGGTAGGACACCTAATGGCTACACCTTC
TRBJ1-4	15	NA	TRBV18	NA	CASSPPSARGEKLFF	TGTGCCAGCTCACCACCGTCCGCCAGGGGTGAAAAACTGTTTTTT
TRBJ2-3	13	NA	TRBV10-3	NA	CAISDLTGDTQYF	TGTGCCATCAGTGACCTCACGGGAGATACGCAGTATTTT
TRBJ1-2	18	NA	TRBV18	TRBD1	CASSLLYSGTEINYGYTF	TGTGCCAGCTCACTTTTATATTCCGGGACAGAAATTAACTATGGCTACACCTTC
TRBJ2-7	15	NA	TRBV7-8	TRBD1	CASSYGQVPAYEQYF	TGTGCCAGCAGCTATGGACAGGTCCCAGCCTACGAGCAGTACTTC
TRBJ1-4	14	few	TRBV6-5	NA	CASSYGGPNEKLFF	TGTGCCAGCAGTTACGGAGGTCCTAATGAAAAACTGTTTTTT
TRBJ1-1	15	once	TRBV6-2/TRBV6-3	TRBD1	CASSAPGQGVTEAFF	TGTGCCAGCAGTGCCCCGGGACAGGGGGTAACTGAAGCTTTCTTT
TRBJ2-1	15	NA	TRBV27	TRBD1	CASSGIQGASNEQFF	TGTGCCAGCAGTGGAATACAGGGGGCCTCCAATGAGCAGTTCTTC
TRBJ1-4	14	NA	TRBV28	TRBD1	CASSLEGGGEKLFF	TGTGCCAGCAGTTTAGAAGGGGGCGGGGAAAAACTGTTTTTT
TRBJ2-7	15	NA	TRBV28	TRBD2	CASRETSGNSYEQYF	TGTGCCAGCAGGGAGACTAGCGGCAACTCCTACGAGCAGTACTTC